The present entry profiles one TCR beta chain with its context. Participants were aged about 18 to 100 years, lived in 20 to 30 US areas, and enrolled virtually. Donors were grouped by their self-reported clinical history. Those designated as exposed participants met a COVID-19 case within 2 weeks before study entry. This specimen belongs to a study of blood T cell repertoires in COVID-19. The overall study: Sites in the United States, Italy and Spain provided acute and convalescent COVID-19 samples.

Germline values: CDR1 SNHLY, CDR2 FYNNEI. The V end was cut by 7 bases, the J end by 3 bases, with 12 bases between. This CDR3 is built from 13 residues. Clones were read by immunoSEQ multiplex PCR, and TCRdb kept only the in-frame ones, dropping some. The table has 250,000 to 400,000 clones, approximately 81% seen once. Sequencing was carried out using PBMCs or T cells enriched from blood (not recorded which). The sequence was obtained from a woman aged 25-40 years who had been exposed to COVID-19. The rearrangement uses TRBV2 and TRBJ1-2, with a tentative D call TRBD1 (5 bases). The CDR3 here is CASKKGRDYGYTF. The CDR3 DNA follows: TGTGCCAGCAAGAAAGGCAGGGACTATGGCTACACCTTC. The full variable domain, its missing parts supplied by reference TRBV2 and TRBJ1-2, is EPEVTQTPSHQVTQMGQEVILRCVPISNHLYFYWYRQILGQKVEFLVSFYNNEISEKSEIFDDQFSVERPDGSNFTLKIRSTKLEDSAMYFCASKKGRDYGYTFGSGTRLTVV.